This T cell receptor beta chain is from a study of T-cell reconstitution after alpha-beta-depleted transplantation in children. General study findings and limits: A year post-transplant, T-cell counts and diversity derived mostly from newly produced T cells. Surviving recipient cells, namely T cells and thymic progenitors, were the source of high day-60 TCRbeta diversity in some patients. Several hundred expanded graft clones reportedly were the source of alpha-beta T cells about two months after transplant.

The TCRbeta library incorporated unique molecular identifiers. TCRdb reanalysed the PCR reads using MiXCR and keeps one entry per CDR3 protein. The sample holds over 15,000 distinct CDR3 sequences; 9.5% to 15% are singletons and the top ten take about two thirds. The CDR3 consists of 13 residues. The V end was cut by 3 bases, the J end by 2 bases, with 7 bases between. Germline CDR1 and CDR2: SGHTA and FQGNSA. Comments on this clonotype: Its matching antigen is unknown.

The clonotype originates from a boy younger than two who had a stem cell transplant for Wiskott-Aldrich syndrome, so the T cells may come from the graft donor. The material was PBMCs, mostly from graft donor cells, obtained 180 days after TCRalphabeta/CD19-depleted stem cell transplant. J is TRBJ2-5 and V is TRBV7-2; D not certain. The CDR3 spells CASSFGWQETQYF. For the CDR3, the DNA is TGTGCCAGCAGCTTCGGATGGCAAGAGACCCAGTACTTC.